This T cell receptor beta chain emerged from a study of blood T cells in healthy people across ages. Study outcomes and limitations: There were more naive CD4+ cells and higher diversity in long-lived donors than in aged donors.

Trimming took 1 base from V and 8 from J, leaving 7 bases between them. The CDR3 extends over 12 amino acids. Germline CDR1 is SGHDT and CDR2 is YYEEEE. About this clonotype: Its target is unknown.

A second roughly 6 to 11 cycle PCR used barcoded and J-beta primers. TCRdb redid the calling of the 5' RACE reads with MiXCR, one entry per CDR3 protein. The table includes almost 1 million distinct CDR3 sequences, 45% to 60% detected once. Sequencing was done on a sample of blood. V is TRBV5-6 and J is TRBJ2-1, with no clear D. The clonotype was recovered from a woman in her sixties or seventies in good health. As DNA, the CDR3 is TGTGCCAGCAGCTTGCTTGGCCATGAGCAGTTCTTC. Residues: CASSLLGHEQFF.